Detailed here is one T cell receptor beta chain. This clonotype occurred many times. Its antigen is still unknown. Within one base of it there is no much larger clone, and no base qualities were kept. The sample originates from a study of neurological immune-mediated disorders (dated by TCRdb to about 2019). About the investigation overall: Peripheral blood TCR-beta repertoires from patients with HTLV-I-associated myelopathy (HAM/TSP), patients with multiple sclerosis, and healthy controls were compared in the study using UMI-based sequencing. Longitudinal samples, technical triplicates and paired sorted CD4+ and CD8+ T-cell subsets, alongside PBMC samples, were included among the roughly 100 TCR-beta libraries. The cohort comprised 68 subjects: 15 or so HAM/TSP patients, approximately 34 multiple sclerosis patients and 20 healthy controls.

Healthy controls were blood bank volunteers in Maryland, USA. Sorted-subset TCR libraries were prepared from around 1 million sorted CD4+ or CD8+ T cells. Peripheral blood was subjected to Ficoll-Hypaque density gradient centrifugation to isolate PBMCs, which were then cryopreserved in liquid nitrogen. Paired sorted CD4+ and CD8+ subsets came from healthy controls, HAM/TSP patients and MS patients. From cysteine to phenylalanine, the CDR3 is 13 amino acids long. The only DNA kept is the CDR3, 39 bases in frame from the first base. From V the trimming removes 0 bases and from J it removes 9 bases, while the gene matches leave 3 bases of the junction unaccounted for. Looking up the germline V gene yields CDR1 SGDLS and CDR2 YYNGEE. Points the paper makes about the study in general: TCR clonal expansion was highest in HAM/TSP patients and lowest in MS patients, with MS patients falling below even healthy controls. Expanded clones from different subjects shared no identical CDR3 amino acid sequences, which suggests that TCR-beta repertoires were private in all groups.

cDNA was synthesized by template-switch 5'RACE using a primer carrying a 10-nucleotide random unique molecular identifier by which each TCR transcript was tagged. Every sequencing run yielded over 160 million TCR-beta sequences covering 15-18 subjects. Total RNA was extracted with the RNeasy kit. TCR-beta VDJ regions were amplified with primers for the TCR constant region and the 5'RACE anchor, using the KAPA Real-time Library Amplification kit. A first PCR added sample indexes and Illumina adaptors, and a second PCR then raised library yield. After Ampure bead purification, the TCR product of roughly 650 bp was size-selected on a 2% E-gel SizeSelection system. Library quality was checked on a Bioanalyzer, concentration was measured with Qubit, and libraries were quantified with the Kapa Library Quantification kit before pooling. Libraries were sequenced paired-end 2 x 150 bp on an Illumina HiSeq 2500. To increase sequence diversity, about 24-32% phiX was spiked into each library pool. Per the source publication's procedure: The quality-filtered reads were processed with the UMI-based MiGEC pipeline, whose error correction step removed more than 75% of the raw TCR sequences. IMGT germline references were used for alignment of VDJ genes, and clonotypes were defined by a unique CDR3 amino acid sequence together with V-J genes. Clonal expansion, Shannon diversity and CDR3 relatedness (CalcPairwiseDistances, ClusterSamples) were evaluated with VDJtools, and phylogenetic trees were built with CLCbio workbench. Clones with at least 8 unique UMIs were defined as expanded, with this threshold being based on coefficient-of-variation modelling across technical triplicates. Starting from the raw public reads, TCRdb applied fastp trimming at Q25, assembled clones with MiXCR and retained in-frame beta chains. Rows matching on CDR3 protein sequence are summarized as one entry with the most common DNA and genes. These V and J calls are TCRdb output, not the study's own analysis. The sample table lists around 19,000 distinct CDR3 sequences, about 10% of them with a count of one. The top ten clones comprise under 30% of the sample.

Sequencing was carried out using CD8+ T cells from blood. This chain is built from TRBV9 and TRBJ2-1, and TRBD2 matches 7 of the central bases. The sequence derives from a woman aged 45-65 years in good health. The CDR3 is CASSVGGGAEQFF. The nucleotides are TGTGCCAGCAGCGTAGGGGGGGGTGCTGAGCAGTTCTTC.